The 24 T cell receptor beta chains in this list originate from one sample, sequenced in a study of blood T cell repertoires in COVID-19. The data were produced by immunoSEQ multiplex PCR, yet TCRdb's version contains in-frame clones alone and is incomplete. The sample holds 180,000 or so clones, 80% to 85% seen once. What was sequenced was PBMCs or T cells enriched from blood (not recorded which). These receptors were obtained from a man in his forties who had recovered from COVID-19.

The genes are TRBV30 and TRBJ1-6; D possibly corresponds to TRBD1 (5 bases). CDR3 size: 13 residues. The V end lost 4 bases, the J end lost 6 bases, and 10 bases lay between the germline ends. Germline CDR1 and CDR2: GTSNPN and SVGIG (reference sequence). The CDR3 here is CAWMGGANSPLHF. For the CDR3, the DNA is TGTGCCTGGATGGGTGGGGCTAATTCACCCCTCCACTTT.

The J gene is TRBJ2-1, the V gene TRBV5-1, with a tentative D call TRBD2 (6 bases). Deletions cut 4 bases from V and 8 bases from J, with 19 bases between. Germline V gene lookup returns CDR1 SGHRS and CDR2 YFSETQ. CDR3 length equals 15 residues. CDR3 coding DNA: TGCGCCAGCAGCCCGAGGGCGGCCTCGGGGGATGAGCAGTTCTTC. Translating it yields CASSPRAASGDEQFF.

V gene TRBV5-6 combines with J gene TRBJ2-5; 8 nucleotides align to TRBD2. V lost 2 bases and J lost 2; bases outside the gene matches: 8. The germline CDR1 and CDR2 sequences are SGHDT and YYEEEE. The CDR3 sequence is 16 residues long. This CDR3 is CASSFPGGGVQETQYF. CDR3 nucleotide sequence: TGTGCCAGCAGCTTTCCGGGAGGGGGGGTTCAAGAGACCCAGTACTTC.

This clone has only a few counts. This chain connects TRBV5-1 to TRBJ1-4, with D unresolved. V lost 2 bases and J 1 base, leaving 9 bases between the germline ends. Germline V CDR1 and CDR2: SGHRS, YFSETQ. This CDR3 spans 15 amino acids. The CDR3 DNA reads as TGCGCCAGCAGCTTATCCCCGGGAACTAATGAAAAACTGTTTTTT. It encodes CASSLSPGTNEKLFF.

The chain employs TRBV11-2 and TRBJ1-1; 8 bases fit TRBD1. V dropped 3 bases and J dropped 8; count of bases not matched to a gene: 5. There are 13 residues in the CDR3. Looked up from germline, CDR1 is SGHAT and CDR2 is FQNNGV. CDR3 sequence: CASSLDRASEAFF. The CDR3 DNA reads as TGTGCCAGCAGCTTGGACAGGGCGTCCGAAGCTTTCTTT.

This chain joins TRBV29-1 and TRBJ1-2; D call uncertain. The germline V and J ends were trimmed by 0 bases and 8 bases, with 16 bases remaining between them. Germline V lookup: CDR1 SQVTM, CDR2 ANQGSEA. This CDR3 has 14 residues. CDR3: CSVEDWVRGVGYTF. The CDR3 DNA is TGCAGCGTTGAAGACTGGGTTAGAGGTGTCGGCTACACCTTC.

This sequence joins TRBV5-4 and TRBJ2-7, with 11 bases aligning to TRBD1. V gave up 4 bases and J gave up 0 bases; unmatched junction bases: 9. CDR1 is SGHNT, CDR2 YYREEE, per germline (reference sequence). The CDR3 has 17 amino acids. The CDR3 spells CASSGGQGVLGSYEQYF. Written as DNA, the CDR3 is TGTGCCAGCAGCGGGGGACAGGGGGTACTAGGCTCCTACGAGCAGTACTTC.

To note about this clone: Other DNA sequences in the sample encode the same CDR3. The chain combines TRBV5-4 with TRBJ2-6, with D unclear. Trimming removed 1 base at V and 1 base at J, with 6 bases between. The germline V gene has CDR1 SGHNT and CDR2 YYREEE (reference sequence). CDR3 length: 15 residues. Written as DNA, the CDR3 is TGTGCCAGCAGCTTGACGGGTTCTGGGGCCAACGTCCTGACTTTC. It specifies CASSLTGSGANVLTF.

This chain joins TRBV9 and TRBJ1-3; 7 nucleotides line up with TRBD1. This CDR3 is built from 14 residues. The J segment lost 9 bases and the V segment lost 2 bases, leaving 8 bases of the junction unmatched. Germline lookup yields CDR1 SGDLS and CDR2 YYNGEE. CDR3 DNA sequence: TGTGCCAGCAGCGTCGAAGGGGGCTTATCCACCATATATTTT. Protein product: CASSVEGGLSTIYF. Full variable domain (outside the CDR3, taken from reference TRBV9 and TRBJ1-3): DSGVTQTPKHLITATGQRVTLRCSPRSGDLSVYWYQQSLDQGLQFLIQYYNGEERAKGNILERFSAQQFPDLHSELNLSSLELGDSALYFCASSVEGGLSTIYFGEGSWLTVV.

The chain recombines TRBV5-8 with TRBJ1-2; 8 nucleotides align to TRBD1. Per the germline V gene, CDR1 is SGHTS and CDR2 is YDEGEE. The CDR3 runs to 14 residues. J gave up 8 bases and V 5 bases, and 11 bases lay outside the gene matches. CDR3 sequence reads: CASSFDRGRGGYTF. For the CDR3, the DNA is TGTGCCAGCAGTTTCGACAGGGGTCGCGGAGGCTACACCTTC.

The chain links TRBV5-5 to TRBJ2-1; TRBD2 aligns across 7 bases. Per germline, CDR1 SGHKS and CDR2 YYEKEE (reference sequence). CDR3 length equals 17 residues. V gave up 2 bases and J gave up 0 bases; unmatched junction bases: 8. The DNA of the CDR3 is TGTGCCAGCAGCTTCACAGGAACGGGGGGCTCCTACAATGAGCAGTTCTTC. Residues: CASSFTGTGGSYNEQFF.

The chain carries TRBV29-1 and TRBJ2-7; a weak D match, TRBD2 (5 bases). V was trimmed by 4 bases and J by 0 bases, leaving 10 bases between them. CDR3 size: 13 residues. Germline V gene data show CDR1 as SQVTM and CDR2 as ANQGSEA. The CDR3, as DNA: TGCAGCGTTGCGGACTCCTACTCCTACGAGCAGTACTTC. Residues: CSVADSYSYEQYF.

The chain joins TRBV4-1 to TRBJ2-1; maybe TRBD1 (5 bases). This CDR3 contains 14 residues. V lost 1 base to trimming and J lost 5 bases, with 9 bases between them. CDR1 MGHRA and CDR2 YSYEKL come from the germline V gene. The CDR3: CASSQVGRDNEQFF. The CDR3 coding sequence is TGCGCCAGCAGCCAAGTCGGCAGGGACAATGAGCAGTTCTTC.

This chain links TRBV7-9 with TRBJ1-4; D is possibly TRBD1 (6 bases). In germline, CDR1 is SEHNR, CDR2 FQNEAQ (reference sequence). V shed 4 bases and J shed 2 bases, with 11 bases lying between them. The CDR3 is 15 amino acids. Here the CDR3 DNA reads TGTGCCAGCAGCTCCGACAGGAGTACTAATGAAAAACTGTTTTTT. This encodes CASSSDRSTNEKLFF.

In its sample, this clone was seen a few times. The chain has TRBV18 and TRBJ1-3, with TRBD1 identical over 7 bases. CDR3 length: 16 amino acids. CDR1 is KGHSH and CDR2 is LQKENI in the germline V gene. The V segment lost 4 bases and the J segment 4 bases; nucleotides outside the gene matches: 10. The CDR3 region has the DNA TGTGCCAGCTCACTCCGGGAAGGGGGCGCAGGAAACACCATATATTTT. Amino acids: CASSLREGGAGNTIYF.

This clone has a single count. The chain links TRBV18 to TRBJ1-5; D call uncertain. The ends were cut back, 3 bases at V and 7 bases at J, with 22 bases in the middle. Germline V gene sequence: CDR1 KGHSH, CDR2 LQKENI. The length of the CDR3 is 17 residues. The CDR3 here is CASSPSPPGVMSQPQHF. The CDR3 DNA reads as TGTGCCAGCTCACCGTCTCCTCCGGGAGTAATGTCGCAGCCCCAGCATTTT.

The J gene is TRBJ1-6, the V gene TRBV28; D unclear. Germline-derived CDR1 and CDR2 are MDHEN and SYDVKM. Trimming took 4 bases from V and 14 from J, leaving 18 bases between them. CDR3 size: 14 residues. CDR3 in amino acids: CASSSTLDNFTLHF. CDR3 nucleotide sequence: TGTGCCAGCAGTTCGACTTTAGATAATTTCACCCTCCACTTT. Supplemented by reference TRBV28 and TRBJ1-6, the full variable domain reads DVKVTQSSRYLVKRTGEKVFLECVQDMDHENMFWYRQDPGLGLRLIYFSYDVKMKEKGDIPEGYSVSREKKERFSLILESASTNQTSMYLCASSSTLDNFTLHFGNGTRLTVT.

This chain uses TRBV7-9 with TRBJ2-7; possibly TRBD2 for D (5 bases). The CDR3 runs to 13 residues. Trimming removed 4 bases at V and 1 base at J, with 8 bases between. Germline V gives CDR1 SEHNR, CDR2 FQNEAQ (reference sequence). Here the CDR3 reads CASSSSGSYEQYF. The CDR3 DNA follows: TGTGCCAGCAGCTCCTCGGGGTCCTACGAGCAGTACTTC.

The rearrangement links TRBV6-2 or TRBV6-3 to TRBJ1-1; D is unclear. Germline CDR1 and CDR2: MNHEY and SVGEGT. Trimming cost V 2 bases and J 5 bases, with 9 bases left between them. The CDR3 has 13 residues. CDR3 sequence: CASSYESRTEAFF. DNA for the CDR3: TGTGCCAGCAGTTACGAATCCCGGACTGAAGCTTTCTTT.

The chain has TRBV5-4 and TRBJ1-2; D possibly corresponds to TRBD1 (5 bases). The CDR3 sequence is 14 residues long. Germline CDR1 reads SGHNT; CDR2 reads YYREEE (reference sequence). Trimming shortened V by 2 bases and J by 3 bases, and 11 bases separated the two germline ends. CDR3 nucleotide sequence: TGTGCCAGCAGCTTTGGGGCAGCCTACTATGGCTACACCTTC. This translates into CASSFGAAYYGYTF.

The count of this clone is one. The J gene is TRBJ2-7, the V gene TRBV29-1; a possible D gene is TRBD2 (7 bases). Germline CDR1 reads SQVTM; CDR2 reads ANQGSEA. Trimming left V 0 bases short and J 1 base short, with 22 bases between. The CDR3 is 18 amino acids. In nucleotides, the CDR3 is TGCAGCGTTGAAGAAACAAGAGCCGCCAGGGGAGGGTCCTACGAGCAGTACTTC. It is translated as CSVEETRAARGGSYEQYF.

The rearrangement joins TRBV6-5 to TRBJ1-4; 7 bases agree with TRBD1. The CDR3 runs 14 residues. The germline V gene has CDR1 MNHEY and CDR2 SVGAGI. After removal of 6 bases from V and 8 bases from J, the junction contained 9 bases not matched to a gene. The chain's CDR3 is CASRKDRSLEKLFF. The CDR3, as DNA: TGTGCCAGCAGGAAGGACAGGAGTCTGGAAAAACTGTTTTTT.

This chain links TRBV29-1 with TRBJ2-7; D is possibly TRBD2 (6 bases). Germline CDR1 is SQVTM and CDR2 is ANQGSEA. The CDR3 has 13 amino acids. V was pared by 2 bases and J by 6 bases, with 14 bases between. The CDR3 DNA sequence: TGCAGCGTTGAACCCGACGGGGGAGGCGAGCAGTACTTC. This translates into CSVEPDGGGEQYF.

The J gene is TRBJ2-7, the V gene TRBV19; 9 bases align to TRBD1. The CDR3 runs to 13 residues. CDR1 and CDR2 from the germline V gene are LNHDA and SQIVND (reference sequence). Trimming removed 5 bases from V and 3 bases from J; junction bases left unmatched: 2. The CDR3 DNA is TGTGCCAGTAGTCCGACAGGGGGCTACGAGCAGTACTTC. Translating gives CASSPTGGYEQYF. Full variable domain (rest looked up from reference TRBV19 and TRBJ2-7): DGGITQSPKYLFRKEGQNVTLSCEQNLNHDAMYWYRQDPGQGLRLIYYSQIVNDFQKGDIAEGYSVSREKKESFPLTVTSAQKNPTAFYLCASSPTGGYEQYFGPGTRLTVT.